One T cell receptor (beta chain) is described in this entry. A unique molecular identifier was attached to every TCR cDNA molecule. TCRdb reprocessed the 5' RACE reads with MiXCR, giving one entry per CDR3 protein. The table includes 15,000 to 20,000 distinct CDR3 sequences, about 21% detected once. This entry belongs to a study of spatial heterogeneity in lung cancer. Germline CDR1 MGHRA, CDR2 YSYEKL. The CDR3 sequence is 15 residues long. V was pared by 1 base and J by 5 bases, with 9 bases between. The time point was: sample taken at primary tumor resection. Whole RNA obtained from tumor, nontumor lung or frozen PBMC underwent sequencing without sorting. The donors, 72 patients with untreated early-stage non-small cell lung cancer, provided the samples.

This clonotype was obtained from a female donor with early-stage non-small cell lung cancer. The starting material was PBMCs, obtained at surgery. The chain has TRBV4-1 and TRBJ2-6; D gene ambiguous. The CDR3 loop is CASSQGPSWANVLTF. In DNA, the CDR3 is TGCGCCAGCAGCCAAGGGCCTAGTTGGGCCAACGTCCTGACTTTC.